The present entry profiles one TCR beta chain with its context. The sample comes from a study of early T cells in non-severe SARS-CoV-2 infection. TCRdb reanalysed the 5' RACE reads using MiXCR and keeps one entry per CDR3 protein. The table records some 80,000 distinct CDR3 sequences, roughly an eighth of them present only once. The CDR3 sequence is 17 residues long. The V segment lost 0 bases and the J segment 4 bases; nucleotides outside the gene matches: 2. Germline V gene data show CDR1 as SGHRS and CDR2 as YFSETQ. This rearrangement joins TRBV5-1 to TRBJ2-2; 14 nucleotides line up with TRBD2. The receptor was isolated from an adult who was a healthcare worker with PCR-confirmed SARS-CoV-2 infection or an uninfected control (not recorded which). What was sequenced was whole blood. CDR3 residues: CASSLAGTSGGTGELFF. CDR3 in DNA: TGCGCCAGCAGCTTGGCCGGGACTAGCGGGGGCACCGGGGAGCTGTTTTTT.